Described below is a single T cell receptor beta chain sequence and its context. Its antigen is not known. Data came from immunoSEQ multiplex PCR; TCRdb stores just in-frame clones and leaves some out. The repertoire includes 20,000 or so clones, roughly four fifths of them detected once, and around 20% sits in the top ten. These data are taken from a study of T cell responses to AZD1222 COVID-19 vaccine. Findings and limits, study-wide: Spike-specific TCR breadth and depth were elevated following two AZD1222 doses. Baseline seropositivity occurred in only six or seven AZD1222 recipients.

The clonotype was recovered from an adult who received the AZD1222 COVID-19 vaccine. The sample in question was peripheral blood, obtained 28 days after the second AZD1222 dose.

DNA of the CDR3: TGTGCCAGCAGTTACTCGACAGGGGGCACTGAAGCTTTCTTT. This translates into CASSYSTGGTEAFF. This rearrangement joins TRBV6-6 to TRBJ1-1, with 9 bases matching TRBD1. Germline CDR1 MNHNY, CDR2 SVGAGI (reference sequence). V lost 0 bases, J lost 4 bases, and 0 bases stayed unmatched. This CDR3 is built from 14 residues.